The clone carrying this T cell receptor (beta chain) showed up just once. V lost 0 bases, J lost 5 bases, and 6 bases stayed unmatched. The CDR3 loop spans 15 amino acids. In germline, CDR1 is MNHEY, CDR2 SMNVEV (reference sequence). These data belong to a study of blood T cell repertoires in COVID-19. The wider study: In each case, the material was cDNA or gDNA derived from T cells, B-cell-depleted T cells, or PBMCs.

For recovered donors of Cohort 3, there were two negative PCRs, clearance, or symptom resolution. Method: immunoSEQ multiplex PCR; TCRdb's copy keeps in-frame clones and lacks some. The table records around 130,000 clones, approximately 86% of them present only once. The chain has TRBV27 and TRBJ2-5; 7 nucleotides agree with TRBD2. The specimen was PBMCs or T cells enriched from blood (not recorded which). The sequence was collected from a woman in her forties or fifties who had recovered from COVID-19. CDR3 nucleotide sequence: TGTGCCAGCAGTTTATCGGAGGGGCGGGAGGAGACCCAGTACTTC. This gives the protein CASSLSEGREETQYF.